This T cell receptor beta chain emerged from a study of shared clonotypes between healthy human individuals. Background on the study: A donor's plate count was three for CD4 naive and three for CD4 memory; CD8 naive had two and CD8 memory one. Study-level results: Since donors were few, the genetic and exposure-history diversity represented was limited.

As regards this clone: The antigen is unknown. Other DNA sequences in the sample encode the same CDR3.

Each replicate PCR on the sorted subsets used roughly 210 ng DNA (around 30,000 T cell genomes). The table came from immunoSEQ multiplex PCR; TCRdb's copy has only in-frame clones and leaves some out. The sample carries about 2 million clones, just under 95% recorded once. Terminally differentiated effector memory CD45RA+ cells were excluded from the naive CD8 cells, which were CD45RO-negative and positively selected for CCR7. The germline V gene encodes CDR1 MNHEY and CDR2 SVGAGI. This CDR3 comprises 13 residues. J was trimmed by 6 bases and V by 6 bases; bases with no gene match: 5. Sequenced input: naive CD8+ T cells sorted from blood. The receptor was derived from a man aged 18 to 35 in good health. The chain joins TRBV6-5 to TRBJ1-2; 9 positions match TRBD1. CDR3 protein: CASSLTGGDGYTF. The CDR3 DNA sequence: TGTGCCAGCAGCCTTACAGGGGGCGATGGCTACACCTTC.